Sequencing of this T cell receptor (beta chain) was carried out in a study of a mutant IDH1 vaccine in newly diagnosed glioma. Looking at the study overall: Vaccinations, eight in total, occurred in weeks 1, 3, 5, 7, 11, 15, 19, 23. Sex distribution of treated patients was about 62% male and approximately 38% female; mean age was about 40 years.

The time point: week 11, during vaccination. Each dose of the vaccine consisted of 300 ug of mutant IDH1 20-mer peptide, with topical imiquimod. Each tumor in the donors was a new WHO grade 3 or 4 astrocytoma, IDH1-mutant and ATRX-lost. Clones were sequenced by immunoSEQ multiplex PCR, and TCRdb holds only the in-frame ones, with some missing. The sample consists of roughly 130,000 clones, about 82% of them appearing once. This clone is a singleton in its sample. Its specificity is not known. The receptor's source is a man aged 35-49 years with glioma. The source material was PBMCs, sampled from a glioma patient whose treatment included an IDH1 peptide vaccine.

DNA of the CDR3: TGTGCCAGCAGTCTAGCTCGCGGGGAAGGCTACACCTTC. Translating gives CASSLARGEGYTF. The gene calls are TRBV7-2 and TRBJ1-2; D is unclear. With 6 bases removed from V and 8 bases from J, the gap between germline ends came to 16 bases. The V gene's germline CDR1 is SGHTA and CDR2 FQGNSA. There are 13 residues in the CDR3. The complete variable domain, with remaining parts taken from reference TRBV7-2 and TRBJ1-2, reads GAGVSQSPSNKVTEKGKDVELRCDPISGHTALYWYRQSLGQGLEFLIYFQGNSAPDKSGLPSDRFSAERTGGSVSTLTIQRTQQEDSAVYLCASSLARGEGYTFGSGTRLTVV.